This T cell receptor beta chain came from a study of blood T cells in healthy people across ages. A J-beta primer mix and a sample-barcoded 5' primer were used in a second PCR of roughly 6 to 11 cycles. Every molecule of cDNA carried a tag from a template-switch adaptor with 12 random nucleotides. TCRdb re-called the 5' RACE reads with MiXCR, one entry per CDR3 protein. The sample carries around 1,000,000 distinct CDR3 sequences, about 23% recorded once. This clonotype was seen only a few times. The study isolated at least 6.5 million PBMCs from each sample. This sample was also put to use in a study of T cells of mothers and their children. That paper adds: The TCR beta CDR3 read count exceeded 8.5 million for each mother and was about 2.7 million for each child.

Sequencing used blood. The origin of this receptor is a girl aged 2 to 10 in good health.

The CDR3 protein is CASSLARPDPQETQYF. The CDR3 coding sequence is TGTGCCAGCAGCTTAGCGCGGCCTGACCCGCAAGAGACCCAGTACTTC. The chain joins TRBV7-9 to TRBJ2-5; D is undetermined. This CDR3 comprises 16 residues. Trimming removed 0 bases from V and 2 bases from J, with 13 bases in between. Germline V gives CDR1 SEHNR, CDR2 FQNEAQ (reference sequence).